This TCR beta chain is from a study of CD8 T cells in Susac syndrome. Study-level results: The relatively small number of individuals in the TCR sequencing and HLA analysis was acknowledged by the study.

Points on this clonotype: What it binds is unknown.

Random hexamers were used to reverse transcribe an amount of roughly 0.45 to 1 ug RNA. Amplification of TCR beta CDR3 was carried out by immunoSEQ multiplex PCR, which covered 54 Vbeta and 13 Jbeta segments. One entry per CDR3 protein, called by TCRdb with MiXCR from the immunoSEQ multiplex PCR reads. The table records approximately 170,000 distinct CDR3 sequences, approximately 92% of them present only once. Sequencing of TCR beta was performed on blood CD8+ and CD4+ T cells. Input material: CD4+ T cells from PBMCs. This receptor was identified in a human donor in good health.

The CDR3 DNA follows: TGCGCCAGCAGCGACATACAGGGCCCCGGGGAGCTGTTTTTT. This encodes CASSDIQGPGELFF. The gene calls are TRBV5-1 and TRBJ2-2, with D perhaps matching TRBD1 (6 bases). The germline V gene has CDR1 SGHRS and CDR2 YFSETQ. The CDR3 has 14 amino acids. V lost 4 bases and J 6 bases, leaving 13 bases between the germline ends.